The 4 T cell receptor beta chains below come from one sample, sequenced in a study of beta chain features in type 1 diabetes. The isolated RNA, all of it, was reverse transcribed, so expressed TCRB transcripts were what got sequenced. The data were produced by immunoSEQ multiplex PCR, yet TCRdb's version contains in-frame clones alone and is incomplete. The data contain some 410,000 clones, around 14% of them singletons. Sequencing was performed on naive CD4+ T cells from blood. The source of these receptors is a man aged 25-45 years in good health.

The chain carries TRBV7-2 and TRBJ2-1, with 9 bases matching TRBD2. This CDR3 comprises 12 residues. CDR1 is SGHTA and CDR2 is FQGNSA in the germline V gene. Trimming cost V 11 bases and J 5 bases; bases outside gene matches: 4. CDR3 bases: TGTGCCTTTCGACTAGCGGACAATGAGCAGTTCTTC. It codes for CAFRLADNEQFF.

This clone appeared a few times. CDR3 DNA: TGTGCCAGCAGTCGGTATATTGGGACTAACCAGTACTTC. Protein product: CASSRYIGTNQYF. The chain joins TRBV6-5 to TRBJ2-5; 7 positions match TRBD2. The CDR3 is made up of 13 amino acids. Trimming took 5 bases from V and 10 from J; bases not matched to a gene: 10. CDR1 is MNHEY and CDR2 is SVGAGI in the germline V gene.

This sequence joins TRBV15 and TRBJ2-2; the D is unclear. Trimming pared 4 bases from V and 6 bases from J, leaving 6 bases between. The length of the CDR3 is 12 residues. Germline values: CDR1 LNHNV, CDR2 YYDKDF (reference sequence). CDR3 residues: CATSIIAGELFF. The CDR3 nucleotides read TGTGCCACCAGCATCATAGCCGGGGAGCTGTTTTTT.

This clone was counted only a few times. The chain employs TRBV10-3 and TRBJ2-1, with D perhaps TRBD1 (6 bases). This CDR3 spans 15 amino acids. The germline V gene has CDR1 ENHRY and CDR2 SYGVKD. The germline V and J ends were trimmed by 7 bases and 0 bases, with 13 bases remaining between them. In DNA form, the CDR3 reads TGTGCCATCACCTCGGACAGCGGCTCCTACAATGAGCAGTTCTTC. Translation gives CAITSDSGSYNEQFF.